This TCR beta chain was identified during a study of lymphopenia after photon versus proton radiotherapy. TCRdb's table, derived via immunoSEQ multiplex PCR, lists solely in-frame clones and lacks some. Here the sample spans 20,000 to 25,000 clones, 85% being singletons. Study-wide results and limits: Better survival with proton therapy was suggested as possible, not demonstrated. Oligoclonal CD8+ Temra expansion after nadir drove photon patients' diversity drop.

The V gene lost 2 bases and the J gene lost 5 bases, with 9 bases spanning the gap. CDR1 and CDR2 (germline): KGHSH, LQKENI. This CDR3 contains 13 residues. Comments on this clone: No antigen is known for it.

This receptor was obtained from a man aged 60-69 years with pancreatic cancer. V gene TRBV18 combines with J gene TRBJ2-5; D ambiguous. This material consisted of peripheral blood, taken from a patient treated with photon-based radiotherapy. CDR3 nucleotides: TGTGCCAGCTCACCAATGGGGTCGGAGACCCAGTACTTC. It encodes CASSPMGSETQYF. Variable domain in full (rest from reference TRBV18 and TRBJ2-5): NAGVMQNPRHLVRRRGQEARLRCSPMKGHSHVYWYRQLPEEGLKFMVYLQKENIIDESGMPKERFSAEFPKEGPSILRIQQVVRGDSAAYFCASSPMGSETQYFGPGTRLLVL.